What follows are 2 T cell receptor beta chains derived from one specimen sequenced in a study of blood T cell repertoires in COVID-19. This table comes from immunoSEQ multiplex PCR, and its TCRdb copy is limited to in-frame clones, with some not included. The data contain over 300,000 clones, about 90% of them singletons. Sequenced: PBMCs or T cells enriched from blood (not recorded which). These receptors were collected from a woman younger than 45 who had recovered from COVID-19.

This clone was seen only a few times. The V call is TRBV11-2, the J call TRBJ1-2; D gene ambiguous. Trimming removed 4 bases at V and 6 bases at J, with 12 bases between. The CDR3 has 13 residues. Germline CDR1 SGHAT, CDR2 FQNNGV. CDR3 sequence: CASSYYGGDGYTF. The CDR3 coding sequence is TGTGCCAGCAGCTACTACGGCGGGGATGGCTACACCTTC.

The chain has TRBV5-6 and TRBJ1-5; D may be TRBD1 (5 bases). The V gene's germline CDR1 is SGHDT and CDR2 YYEEEE. The CDR3 consists of 15 residues. The V and J ends lost 0 bases and 7 bases respectively, with 14 bases between them. In DNA form, the CDR3 reads TGTGCCAGCAGCTTGGGTAGGGGACTCGTCCAGCCCCAGCATTTT. Encoded protein: CASSLGRGLVQPQHF.